Listed here is a single T cell receptor (beta chain). The sample originates from a study of shared clonotypes between healthy human individuals. Selected positively for CCR7 and CD45RO-negative, naive CD8 cells excluded terminally differentiated effector memory CD45RA+ cells. Clones were read by immunoSEQ multiplex PCR, and TCRdb kept only the in-frame ones, dropping some. The data show 2 million to 2.5 million clones, approximately 94% seen once. The CDR3 consists of 15 residues. Germline-derived CDR1 and CDR2 are GTSNPN and SVGIG (reference sequence). V shed 6 bases, J shed 7 bases, and the junction held 14 bases outside the gene matches.

The chain couples TRBV30 to TRBJ2-1; 8 nucleotides line up with TRBD1. Specimen: naive CD8+ T cells sorted from blood. The receptor comes from a man between 18 and 35 years old in good health. CDR3 sequence reads: CACPNSPGGFNEQFF. As DNA, the CDR3 is TGTGCCTGTCCAAATTCACCAGGGGGCTTTAATGAGCAGTTCTTC.